The text below deals with one T cell receptor beta chain. This sample was included in a study of T cell changes during pregnancy in multiple sclerosis. This CDR3 has 16 residues. Produced via immunoSEQ multiplex PCR; TCRdb's table is partial and in-frame only. The sample lists some 94,000 clones, roughly 90% seen once, with approximately 1.5% in the top ten. The receptor was derived from a female donor with multiple sclerosis, enrolled in a pregnancy study. The sample in question was peripheral blood, obtained in the first trimester of pregnancy. The genes are TRBV7-5 and TRBJ2-2; the table calls TRBD2, which could not be checked here. TRBV7-5 is flagged as a pseudogene. CDR3 nucleotide sequence: TGTGTCAGAAGCCCCCGGACTAGCGGGAGGGCCGGGGAGCTGTTTTTT. Translation: CVRSPRTSGRAGELFF.